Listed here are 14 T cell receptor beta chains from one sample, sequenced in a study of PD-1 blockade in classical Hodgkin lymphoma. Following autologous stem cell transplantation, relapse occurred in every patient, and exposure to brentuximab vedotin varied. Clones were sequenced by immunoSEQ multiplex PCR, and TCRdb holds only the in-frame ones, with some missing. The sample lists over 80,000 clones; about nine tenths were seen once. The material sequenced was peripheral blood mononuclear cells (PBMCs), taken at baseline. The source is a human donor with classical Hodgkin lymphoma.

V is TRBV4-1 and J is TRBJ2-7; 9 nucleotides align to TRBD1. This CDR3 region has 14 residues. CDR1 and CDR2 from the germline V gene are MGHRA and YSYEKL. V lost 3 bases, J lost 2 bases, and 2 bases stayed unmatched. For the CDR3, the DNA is TGCGCCAGCAGCCATAGGACAGGGGCCTACGAGCAGTACTTC. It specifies CASSHRTGAYEQYF.

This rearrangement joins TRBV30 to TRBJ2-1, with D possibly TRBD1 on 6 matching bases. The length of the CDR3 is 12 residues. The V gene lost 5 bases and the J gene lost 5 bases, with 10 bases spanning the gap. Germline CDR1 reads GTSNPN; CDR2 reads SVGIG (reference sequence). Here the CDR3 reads CAWEAGDNEQFF. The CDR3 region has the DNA TGTGCCTGGGAGGCAGGGGACAATGAGCAGTTCTTC.

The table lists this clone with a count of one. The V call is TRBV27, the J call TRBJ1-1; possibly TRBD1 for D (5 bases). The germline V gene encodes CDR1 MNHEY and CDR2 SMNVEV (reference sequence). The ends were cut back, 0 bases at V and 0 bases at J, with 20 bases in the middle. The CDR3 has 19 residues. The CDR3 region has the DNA TGTGCCAGCAGTTTATCCAATATCGGGGCCCCAACTTTGAACACTGAAGCTTTCTTT. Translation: CASSLSNIGAPTLNTEAFF.

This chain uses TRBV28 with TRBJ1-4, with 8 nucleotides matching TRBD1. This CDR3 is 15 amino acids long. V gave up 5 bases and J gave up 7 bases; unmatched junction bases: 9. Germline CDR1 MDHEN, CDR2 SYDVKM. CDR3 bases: TGTGCCAGCAGTCCCGGACAGGGAGGTACTGAAAAACTGTTTTTT. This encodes CASSPGQGGTEKLFF.

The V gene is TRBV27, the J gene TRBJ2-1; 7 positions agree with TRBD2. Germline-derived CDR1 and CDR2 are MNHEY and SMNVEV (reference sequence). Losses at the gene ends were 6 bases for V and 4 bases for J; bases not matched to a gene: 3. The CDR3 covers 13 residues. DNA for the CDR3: TGTGCCAGCAGCCACGGGGGGTACAATGAGCAGTTCTTC. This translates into CASSHGGYNEQFF.

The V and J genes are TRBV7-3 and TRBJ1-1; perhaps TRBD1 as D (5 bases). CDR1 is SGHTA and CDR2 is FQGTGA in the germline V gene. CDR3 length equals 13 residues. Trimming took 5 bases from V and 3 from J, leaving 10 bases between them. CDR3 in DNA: TGTGCCAGCAGCCCCCCGGGGGACACTGAAGCTTTCTTT. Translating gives CASSPPGDTEAFF.

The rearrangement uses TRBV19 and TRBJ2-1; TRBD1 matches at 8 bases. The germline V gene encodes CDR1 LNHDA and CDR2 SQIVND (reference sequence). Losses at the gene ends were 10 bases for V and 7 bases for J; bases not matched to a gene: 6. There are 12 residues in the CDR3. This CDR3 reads CATLQGVNEQFF. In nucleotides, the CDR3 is TGTGCCACCCTACAGGGGGTGAATGAGCAGTTCTTC.

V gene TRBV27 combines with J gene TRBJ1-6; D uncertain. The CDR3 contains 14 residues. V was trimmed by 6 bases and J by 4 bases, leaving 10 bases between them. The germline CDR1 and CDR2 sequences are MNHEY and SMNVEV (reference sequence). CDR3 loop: CASRVNSYNSPLHF. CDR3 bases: TGTGCCAGCAGGGTAAACTCGTATAATTCACCCCTCCACTTT.

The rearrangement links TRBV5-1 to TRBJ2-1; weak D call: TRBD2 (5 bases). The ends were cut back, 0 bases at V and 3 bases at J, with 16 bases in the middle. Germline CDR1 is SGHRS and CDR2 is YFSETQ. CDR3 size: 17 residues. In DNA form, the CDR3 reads TGCGCCAGCAGCTTGGGAATCTTGCGGGCCGTCTACAATGAGCAGTTCTTC. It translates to CASSLGILRAVYNEQFF.

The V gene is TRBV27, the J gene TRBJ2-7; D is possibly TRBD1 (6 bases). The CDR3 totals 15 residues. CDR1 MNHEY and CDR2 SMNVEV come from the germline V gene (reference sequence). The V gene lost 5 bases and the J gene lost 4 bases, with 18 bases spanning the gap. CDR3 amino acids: CASSGSTGKSYEQYF. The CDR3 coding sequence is TGTGCCAGCAGTGGTTCCACAGGGAAATCGTACGAGCAGTACTTC.

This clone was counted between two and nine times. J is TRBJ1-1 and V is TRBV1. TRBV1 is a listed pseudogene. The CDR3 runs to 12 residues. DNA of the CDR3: TGCACCAGCAGTGTGGGTTCCACTGAAGCTTTCTTT. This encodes CTSSVGSTEAFF.

The CDR3 nucleotides read TGTGCCAGTAGTACCGGGACTAGCGGGAGCTCGAACACCGGGGAGCTGTTTTTT. Protein: CASSTGTSGSSNTGELFF. The chain couples TRBV19 to TRBJ2-2, with 14 positions matching TRBD2. Germline assignment: CDR1 LNHDA and CDR2 SQIVND (reference sequence). J was trimmed by 0 bases and V by 4 bases; bases with no gene match: 4. The CDR3 covers 18 residues.

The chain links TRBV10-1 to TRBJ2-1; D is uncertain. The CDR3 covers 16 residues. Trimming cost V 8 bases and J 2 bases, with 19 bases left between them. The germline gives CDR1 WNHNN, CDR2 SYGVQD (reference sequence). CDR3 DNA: TGCGCCAGCCATCAAACCTCTCCGCTCCCCTACAATGAGCAGTTCTTC. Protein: CASHQTSPLPYNEQFF.

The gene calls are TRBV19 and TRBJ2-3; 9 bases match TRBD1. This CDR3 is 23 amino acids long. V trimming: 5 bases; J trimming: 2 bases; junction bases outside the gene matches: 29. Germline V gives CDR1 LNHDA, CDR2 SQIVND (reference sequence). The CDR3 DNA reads TGTGCCAGTAGTGTAAAGACAGGGGGGGCCTCTCACGTCGGGACATTAAACACAGATACGCAGTATTTT. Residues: CASSVKTGGASHVGTLNTDTQYF.